Following are 26 T cell receptor beta chains from one sample sequenced in a study of OX40 agonist ivuxolimab in advanced cancers. The repertoire was sequenced with immunoSEQ multiplex PCR; TCRdb's copy has only in-frame clones and lacks some. The table lists 65,000 to 95,000 clones, around 88% of them singletons. This specimen was CD4+ or CD8+ T cells sorted from blood, taken in a trial of the OX40 agonist ivuxolimab. These receptors were collected from an adult with an advanced solid tumor such as melanoma, head and neck, liver or kidney cancer.

This chain links TRBV6-5 with TRBJ2-7; possibly TRBD1 or TRBD2 for D (5 bases each). The V and J ends lost 4 bases and 2 bases respectively, with 12 bases between them. The CDR3 totals 14 residues. Germline V CDR1 and CDR2: MNHEY, SVGAGI. DNA of the CDR3: TGTGCCAGCAGTTCCGGGGCAGGCACCTACGAGCAGTACTTC. It is translated as CASSSGAGTYEQYF.

V is TRBV28 and J is TRBJ1-5, with D tentatively TRBD1 (5 bases). V lost 7 bases and J lost 4, with 17 bases in between. Germline-derived CDR1 and CDR2 are MDHEN and SYDVKM. The CDR3 consists of 15 residues. DNA of the CDR3: TGTGCCAGCAACAGTGGGCAGGGAGTAAATCAGCCCCAGCATTTT. Translated, it gives CASNSGQGVNQPQHF.

The rearrangement joins TRBV4-1 to TRBJ2-3; 9 bases match TRBD2. The CDR3 consists of 16 residues. The junction had 6 bases not matched to a gene; V was cut back by 1 base and J by 4 bases. CDR1 is MGHRA, CDR2 YSYEKL, per germline. CDR3 sequence reads: CASSQGNSGGSDTQYF. The CDR3 region has the DNA TGCGCCAGCAGCCAAGGTAATAGCGGGGGATCAGATACGCAGTATTTT.

The rearrangement joins TRBV5-1 to TRBJ1-6; D gene uncertain. The V end lost 0 bases, the J end lost 8 bases, and 6 bases lay between the germline ends. The CDR3 consists of 13 residues. Germline V gene lookup returns CDR1 SGHRS and CDR2 YFSETQ. In DNA form, the CDR3 reads TGCGCCAGCAGCTTGGAGGTCGATTCACCCCTCCACTTT. It specifies CASSLEVDSPLHF. Looking up the rest from reference TRBV5-1 and TRBJ1-6 gives the full variable domain: KAGVTQTPRYLIKTRGQQVTLSCSPISGHRSVSWYQQTPGQGLQFLFEYFSETQRNKGNFPGRFSGRQFSNSRSEMNVSTLELGDSALYLCASSLEVDSPLHFGNGTRLTVT.

The chain links TRBV19 to TRBJ1-5; 11 nucleotides agree with TRBD1. The CDR3 has 16 amino acids. The germline V gene has CDR1 LNHDA and CDR2 SQIVND (reference sequence). J was trimmed by 6 bases and V by 7 bases; bases with no gene match: 11. The CDR3: CASKILGTGGPQPQHF. The CDR3 DNA is TGTGCCAGTAAAATATTAGGGACAGGGGGACCTCAGCCCCAGCATTTT.

The chain recombines TRBV5-1 with TRBJ2-3, with D perhaps TRBD1 or TRBD2 (5 bases each). This CDR3 comprises 15 residues. The germline V and J ends were trimmed by 0 bases and 4 bases, with 12 bases remaining between them. Germline loops: CDR1 SGHRS, CDR2 YFSETQ. DNA of the CDR3: TGCGCCAGCAGCTTGGGGGGGATCGTCCCAGATACGCAGTATTTT. Its translation: CASSLGGIVPDTQYF.

J is TRBJ2-5 and V is TRBV7-2, with 7 positions matching TRBD1. In germline, CDR1 is SGHTA, CDR2 FQGNSA. The CDR3 is made up of 15 amino acids. V was clipped by 5 bases and J by 2 bases; unmatched bases: 8. CDR3 sequence: CASSIARDRQETQYF. The DNA of the CDR3 is TGTGCCAGCAGCATCGCTCGGGACAGACAAGAGACCCAGTACTTC.

This clone was seen more than once but under ten times. The V call is TRBV12-2, the J call TRBJ2-7; the D call in the table, TRBD2, was not verified against the DNA. TRBV12-2 is shown as a pseudogene. The CDR3 is 12 residues long. The CDR3 DNA reads as TGTGCAAGTCGCCCCCAAAGAGACGAGCAGTACTTC. It yields the protein CASRPQRDEQYF.

The chain couples TRBV4-3 to TRBJ2-3; 8 bases are a match to TRBD2. The CDR3 consists of 16 residues. The J segment lost 0 bases and the V segment lost 1 base, leaving 3 bases of the junction unmatched. Germline values: CDR1 LGHNA, CDR2 YSLEER. CDR3 sequence reads: CASSQAPSGSTDTQYF. The CDR3 DNA reads as TGCGCCAGCAGCCAAGCCCCTAGCGGGAGCACAGATACGCAGTATTTT.

The chain is built from TRBV4-3 and TRBJ1-2; 7 bases are a match to TRBD1. The CDR3 extends over 15 amino acids. The V and J ends lost 3 bases and 6 bases, in that order; junction bases with no gene match: 10. In germline, CDR1 is LGHNA, CDR2 YSLEER. The CDR3 loop is CASSHFRGNPNGYTF. The DNA for the CDR3 is TGCGCCAGCAGCCACTTCAGGGGGAATCCTAATGGCTACACCTTC.

The V and J genes are TRBV5-6 and TRBJ1-2; 7 bases match TRBD1. This CDR3 has 14 amino acids. Germline V gives CDR1 SGHDT, CDR2 YYEEEE. The V and J ends lost 4 bases and 5 bases, in that order; junction bases with no gene match: 8. The DNA of the CDR3 is TGTGCCAGCAGCCCACCGGGACAGATATATGGCTACACCTTC. Residues: CASSPPGQIYGYTF.

V and J are TRBV5-1 and TRBJ2-3; D possibly corresponds to TRBD1 (6 bases). The CDR3 has 15 amino acids. The germline gives CDR1 SGHRS, CDR2 YFSETQ. The ends were cut back, 0 bases at V and 1 base at J, with 9 bases in the middle. CDR3 sequence reads: CASSLVAGGTDTQYF. The CDR3 DNA is TGCGCCAGCAGCTTGGTGGCAGGGGGCACAGATACGCAGTATTTT.

The chain is built from TRBV5-1 and TRBJ2-1; D is unresolved. Germline values: CDR1 SGHRS, CDR2 YFSETQ. This CDR3 is 15 amino acids long. The V end lost 1 base, the J end lost 2 bases, and 10 bases lay between the germline ends. The CDR3: CASSLIAVPYNEQFF. The CDR3 DNA follows: TGCGCCAGCAGCTTGATTGCGGTACCCTACAATGAGCAGTTCTTC.

J is TRBJ2-4 and V is TRBV7-9; D ambiguous. V lost 3 bases and J 5 bases, leaving 11 bases between the germline ends. Germline lookup yields CDR1 SEHNR and CDR2 FQNEAQ (reference sequence). CDR3 size: 14 residues. The CDR3 loop reads CASSFGSNENIQYF. In DNA, the CDR3 is TGTGCCAGCAGCTTCGGGTCAAATGAAAACATTCAGTACTTC. Filled out from reference TRBV7-9 and TRBJ2-4, the complete variable domain reads DTGVSQNPRHKITKRGQNVTFRCDPISEHNRLYWYRQTLGQGPEFLTYFQNEAQLEKSRLLSDRFSAERPKGSFSTLEIQRTEQGDSAMYLCASSFGSNENIQYFGAGTRLSVL.

The chain couples TRBV7-2 to TRBJ2-7, with D unresolved. Trimming pared 4 bases from V and 4 bases from J, leaving 11 bases between. Germline loops: CDR1 SGHTA, CDR2 FQGNSA. This CDR3 contains 13 residues. CDR3 nucleotides: TGTGCCAGCAGCTCGGCGGTGAGGTACGAGCAGTACTTC. It is translated as CASSSAVRYEQYF.

CDR3 protein: CASSYSGQGGNTIYF. The CDR3 DNA follows: TGTGCCAGCAGTTACTCGGGACAGGGAGGGAACACCATATATTTT. The chain joins TRBV6-5 to TRBJ1-3, with TRBD1 identical over 9 bases. Germline assignment: CDR1 MNHEY and CDR2 SVGAGI. With V trimmed by 0 bases and J by 7 bases, 4 bases remained unmatched. There are 15 residues in the CDR3.

The rearrangement uses TRBV7-2 and TRBJ2-3; TRBD2 matches at 12 bases. Trimming removed 4 bases from V and 2 bases from J; junction bases left unmatched: 4. The CDR3 runs to 16 residues. Germline assignment: CDR1 SGHTA and CDR2 FQGNSA. CDR3 DNA sequence: TGTGCCAGCAGCTCACGGACTAGCGGGATCACAGATACGCAGTATTTT. Encoded protein: CASSSRTSGITDTQYF.

This rearrangement joins TRBV5-1 to TRBJ2-3; no reliable D call. The length of the CDR3 is 13 residues. CDR1 and CDR2 (germline): SGHRS, YFSETQ. The V and J ends lost 1 base and 6 bases respectively, with 9 bases between them. CDR3 sequence: CASSLQILDTQYF. The CDR3 DNA sequence: TGCGCCAGCAGCTTGCAGATACTTGATACGCAGTATTTT. The variable domain in full, with the rest retrieved from reference TRBV5-1 and TRBJ2-3, is KAGVTQTPRYLIKTRGQQVTLSCSPISGHRSVSWYQQTPGQGLQFLFEYFSETQRNKGNFPGRFSGRQFSNSRSEMNVSTLELGDSALYLCASSLQILDTQYFGPGTRLTVL.

This rearrangement joins TRBV5-5 to TRBJ2-7, with TRBD1 matching over 11 bases. The CDR3 is 14 residues long. V gave up 4 bases and J gave up 6 bases; unmatched junction bases: 6. Germline CDR1 reads SGHKS; CDR2 reads YYEKEE (reference sequence). CDR3 DNA: TGTGCCAGCAGCCAAAGGACAGGGGGCGGCGAGCAGTACTTC. Protein product: CASSQRTGGGEQYF.

The chain has TRBV11-3 and TRBJ2-1; TRBD1 agrees at 11 bases. V shed 4 bases, J shed 10 bases, and the junction held 6 bases outside the gene matches. The germline V gene has CDR1 SGHNT and CDR2 YENEEA. CDR3 length: 14 amino acids. DNA for the CDR3: TGTGCCAGCAGCTCGGGACAGGGGGTTAGGGAGCAGTTCTTC. It codes for CASSSGQGVREQFF.

The chain is built from TRBV28 and TRBJ2-5, with D tentatively TRBD2 (5 bases). CDR1 MDHEN and CDR2 SYDVKM come from the germline V gene. CDR3 size: 12 residues. V was trimmed by 4 bases and J by 7 bases, leaving 10 bases between them. This CDR3 is CASSSRGGTQYF. The CDR3 DNA follows: TGTGCCAGCAGTTCCCGGGGTGGGACCCAGTACTTC.

The V call is TRBV6-1, the J call TRBJ2-3; D is perhaps TRBD2 (6 bases). The CDR3 is 16 residues long. Germline CDR1 MNHNS, CDR2 SASEGT. V lost 6 bases to trimming and J lost 0 bases, with 16 bases between them. Here the CDR3 DNA reads TGTGCCAGCAGGGAAAGGGGCGGGGTTAGCACAGATACGCAGTATTTT. This codes for CASRERGGVSTDTQYF.

The V and J genes are TRBV7-3 and TRBJ1-3; D unresolved. V lost 4 bases and J 0 bases, leaving 4 bases between the germline ends. The germline CDR1 and CDR2 sequences are SGHTA and FQGTGA. The CDR3 length is 13 residues. The CDR3 spells CASSSGSGNTIYF. The DNA of the CDR3 is TGTGCCAGCAGCTCCGGCTCTGGAAACACCATATATTTT.

The chain employs TRBV7-2 and TRBJ2-1; TRBD2 matches 7 bases. V shed 6 bases and J 0 bases; nucleotides not matched to a gene: 5. This CDR3 has 15 amino acids. Looked up from germline, CDR1 is SGHTA and CDR2 is FQGNSA. The chain's CDR3 is CASRPSGPSYNEQFF. As DNA, the CDR3 is TGTGCCAGCAGACCTAGCGGCCCCTCCTACAATGAGCAGTTCTTC.

This clone occurred once. This chain joins TRBV4-2 and TRBJ2-1; D is perhaps TRBD1 (6 bases). The CDR3 covers 14 residues. The germline V gene has CDR1 LGHNA and CDR2 YNFKEQ. V was trimmed by 8 bases and J by 10 bases, leaving 21 bases between them. The CDR3 DNA reads as TGTGCCAGCCTGCAGGAGGTGGGACAATTAGAGCAGTTCTTC. As protein: CASLQEVGQLEQFF.

The chain employs TRBV10-3 and TRBJ1-3; TRBD1 is a possible D gene (6 bases). The CDR3 runs 16 residues. Germline CDR1 reads ENHRY; CDR2 reads SYGVKD. Deletions cut 6 bases from V and 4 bases from J, with 19 bases between. Here the CDR3 DNA reads TGTGCCATCAGCCCCACCACAGGGACTGCCGGAAACACCATATATTTT. This codes for CAISPTTGTAGNTIYF.